This T cell receptor (beta chain) was obtained from a study of blood T cell repertoires in COVID-19. Study details: Acute-phase and convalescent COVID-19 samples originated in the United States, Italy and Spain. T cells, B-cell-depleted T cells, or PBMCs provided the cDNA or gDNA that served as material.

The J segment lost 10 bases and the V segment lost 4 bases, leaving 7 bases of the junction unmatched. This CDR3 has 12 amino acids. Per the germline V gene, CDR1 is SQVTM and CDR2 is ANQGSEA. Original methodology: From reference gene primer amplification, estimates of nucleated cell counts were derived. Assay used: immunoSEQ multiplex PCR; TCRdb lists only in-frame clones, some missing. The V and J calls and clone size come from that table; D and trimming were worked out from the DNA. The table shows approximately 240,000 clones, with around 82% occurring only once. This receptor was identified in an older woman with acute or convalescent COVID-19. Sequenced material: peripheral blood. This chain connects TRBV29-1 to TRBJ1-1; 9 bases are shared with TRBD1. CDR3 nucleotide sequence: TGCAGCGTTGCCCGGGACAGGGCGGGAGCTTTCTTT. It yields the protein CSVARDRAGAFF.